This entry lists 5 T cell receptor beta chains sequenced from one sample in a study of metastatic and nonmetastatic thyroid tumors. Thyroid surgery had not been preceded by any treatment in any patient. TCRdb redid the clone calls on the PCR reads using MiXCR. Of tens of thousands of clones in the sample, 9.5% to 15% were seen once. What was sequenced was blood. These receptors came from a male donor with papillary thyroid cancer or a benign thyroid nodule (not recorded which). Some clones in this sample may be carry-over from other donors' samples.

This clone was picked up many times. The CDR3: CSVEEGQRKQYF. CDR3 nucleotide sequence: TGCAGCGTTGAAGAGGGACAGCGAAAGCAGTACTTC. This chain connects TRBV29-1 to TRBJ2-7, with TRBD1 matching over 7 bases. The junction had 4 bases not matched to a gene; V was cut back by 0 bases and J by 8 bases. This CDR3 region has 12 residues. CDR1 is SQVTM and CDR2 is ANQGSEA in the germline V gene.

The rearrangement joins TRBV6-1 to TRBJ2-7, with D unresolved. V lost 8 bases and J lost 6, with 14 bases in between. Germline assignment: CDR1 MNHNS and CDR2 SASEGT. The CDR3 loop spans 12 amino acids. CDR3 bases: TGTGCCAGCCTCACCCCGTGGGGCGAGCAGTACTTC. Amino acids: CASLTPWGEQYF.

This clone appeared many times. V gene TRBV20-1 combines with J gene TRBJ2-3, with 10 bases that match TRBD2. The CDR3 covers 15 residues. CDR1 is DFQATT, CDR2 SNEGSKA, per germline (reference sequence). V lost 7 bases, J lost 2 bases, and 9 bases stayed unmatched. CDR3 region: CSVEGLAVNTDTQYF. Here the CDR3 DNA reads TGCAGTGTCGAAGGACTAGCGGTGAACACAGATACGCAGTATTTT.

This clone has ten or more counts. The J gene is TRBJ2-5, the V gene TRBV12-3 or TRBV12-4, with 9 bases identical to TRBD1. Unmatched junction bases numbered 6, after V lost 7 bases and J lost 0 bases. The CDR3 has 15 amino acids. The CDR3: CASTRDRAYQETQYF. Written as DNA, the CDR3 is TGTGCCAGCACCCGGGACAGGGCCTACCAAGAGACCCAGTACTTC.

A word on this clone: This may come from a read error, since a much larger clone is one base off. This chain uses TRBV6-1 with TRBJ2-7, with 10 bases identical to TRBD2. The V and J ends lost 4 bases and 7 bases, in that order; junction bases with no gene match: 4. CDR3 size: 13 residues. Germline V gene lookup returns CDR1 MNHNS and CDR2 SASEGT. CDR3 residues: CASSVVLAGEQYF. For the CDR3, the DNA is TGTGCCAGCAGTGTCGTACTAGCGGGAGAGCAGTACTTC.